This entry features one TCR beta chain sequence. These data are taken from a study of PD-L1 blockade in urothelial cancer. Turning to the study itself: About 85% of the roughly 29 patients were men who had bladder-origin urothelial cancer.

The repertoire was sequenced with immunoSEQ multiplex PCR; TCRdb's copy has only in-frame clones and lacks some. The repertoire consists of around 50,000 clones, with approximately 90% occurring once and the leading ten covering about 2.6%. Time point of the sample: peripheral blood 6 weeks after treatment start. Germline CDR1 reads GTSNPN; CDR2 reads SVGIG (reference sequence). Unmatched junction bases numbered 23, after V lost 6 bases and J lost 1 base. The CDR3 has 21 residues. The chain combines TRBV30 with TRBJ1-4; TRBD1 matches 10 bases. This sequence was found in a man between 60 and 75 years old with urothelial cancer. Sequenced here: PBMCs, sampled around atezolizumab (anti-PD-L1) treatment. CDR3 bases: TGTGCCTGTCAACCGGGACAGGGGATAACCGCCGCCCGGGGAACTAATGAAAAACTGTTTTTT. Protein product: CACQPGQGITAARGTNEKLFF.